Listed below are T cell receptor beta chains from one sample, sequenced in a study of blood T cells in healthy people across ages. TCRdb fed the 5' RACE reads into MiXCR, producing one record per CDR3 protein. This table has 600,000 to 1,000,000 distinct CDR3 sequences, about 62% appearing once. Sequenced material: blood. The receptors come from a man between 25 and 39 years old in good health. Each CDR3 is given with its conserved first and last residue. Each record gives: J gene, D gene, V gene, clone size, CDR3 DNA, CDR3 protein. The D gene is left open where the match is weak. Only part of the rows carry a size: once, few, many, or a class if the clone is expanded.

>TRBJ2-3|NA|TRBV21-1|NA
TGTGCCAGCCGCTTGCAGGAAGCCACAGATACGCAGTATTTT
CASRLQEATDTQYF
>TRBJ2-1|NA|TRBV5-1|NA
TGCGCCAGCAGCGAGGTGGATCCCTACAATGAGCAGTTCTTC
CASSEVDPYNEQFF
>TRBJ2-3|TRBD2|TRBV7-2|NA
TGTGCCAGCAGCCCCTGGCTAGCGGGGCCGGGGGGTGATACGCAGTATTTT
CASSPWLAGPGGDTQYF
>TRBJ1-5|NA|TRBV7-2|NA
TGTGCCAGCACCCAAAAGGGAGGGGGCAATCAGCCCCAGCATTTT
CASTQKGGGNQPQHF
>TRBJ1-6|NA|TRBV20-1|NA
TGCAGTGCCGCAGTGGTCACCGGGAATTCACCCCTCCACTTT
CSAAVVTGNSPLHF
>TRBJ2-7|NA|TRBV4-3|NA
TGCGCCAGCAGCCAAGAGCCAGGGAACGAGCAGTACTTC
CASSQEPGNEQYF
>TRBJ2-5|NA|TRBV6-5|NA
TGTGCCAGCAGTGACGACAACCAAGAGACCCAGTACTTC
CASSDDNQETQYF
>TRBJ2-3|NA|TRBV11-2|NA
TGTGCCAGCACCCCGCGTGTCTCTCGGGGAGATACGCAGTATTTT
CASTPRVSRGDTQYF
>TRBJ1-4|TRBD1|TRBV7-2|once
TGTGCCAGCAGCTTAGGCAGGGGGACGGAAAAACTGTTTTTT
CASSLGRGTEKLFF
>TRBJ2-2|TRBD1|TRBV7-9|NA
TGTGCCAGCAAGTACCCAGGACAGGTGAACACCGGGGAGCTGTTTTTT
CASKYPGQVNTGELFF
>TRBJ2-1|TRBD2|TRBV7-8|NA
TGTGCCAGCGCTAGCGGGAGCTCTTATAATGAGCAGTTCTTC
CASASGSSYNEQFF
>TRBJ1-4|NA|TRBV20-1|NA
TGCAGTGCTCCTGGACCACCCGAGGCGAGGGATGAAAAACTGTTTTTT
CSAPGPPEARDEKLFF
>TRBJ1-2|NA|TRBV4-2|NA
TGTGCCAGCAGCCAAGCCCAATTGGGTCACTATAGCTACACCTTC
CASSQAQLGHYSYTF
>TRBJ2-7|NA|TRBV20-1|many
TGCAGCGCTCGAACAGGGTACGAGCAGTACTTC
CSARTGYEQYF
>TRBJ2-1|NA|TRBV20-1|NA
TGCAGTGCTAGAGATCTCCAACAGGGTTGGGGGAATGAGCAGTTCTTC
CSARDLQQGWGNEQFF
>TRBJ1-1|NA|TRBV29-1|NA
TGCAGCGTTGATGGACAGTCCGCCCCTGGGACTGAAGCTTTCTTT
CSVDGQSAPGTEAFF
>TRBJ2-4|TRBD1|TRBV12-3/TRBV12-4|few
TGTGCCAGCAGTTTAGTGGGACAGGGGAATGAGCAGTACTTC
CASSLVGQGNEQYF
>TRBJ1-2|NA|TRBV4-1|NA
TGCGCCAGCAGCTGGGGCCCTACGGGCTACACCTTC
CASSWGPTGYTF
>TRBJ1-2|NA|TRBV7-9|many
TGTGCCAGCAGCTTAACGAACTATGGCTACACCTTC
CASSLTNYGYTF
>TRBJ2-3|TRBD2|TRBV2|NA
TGTGCCAGCAGTGCGATAGCGGGAGTCCCAGATACGCAGTATTTT
CASSAIAGVPDTQYF
>TRBJ2-5|NA|TRBV30|NA
TGTGCCTGGAGCGCACCAGGGGCCCAGTACTTC
CAWSAPGAQYF
>TRBJ2-6|TRBD1|TRBV29-1|few
TGCAGCGTTACAACGCGGGGACAGGGAAGCTCTGGGGCCAACGTCCTGACTTTC
CSVTTRGQGSSGANVLTF
>TRBJ2-5|NA|TRBV20-1|NA
TGCAGTGCCAAGGATGAGGCACGGGAGACCCAGTACTTC
CSAKDEARETQYF
>TRBJ2-1|NA|TRBV20-1|many
TGCAGTGCTACAAACATTTTGGGGGGCGATGAGCAGTTCTTC
CSATNILGGDEQFF
>TRBJ1-6|NA|TRBV20-1|NA
TGCAGTGCTAGAGGGGGGGACGGGCTCCACTTT
CSARGGDGLHF
>TRBJ2-3|TRBD2|TRBV7-9|NA
TGTGCCAGCAGCTTAGTTAGCGGGAGTGGAGATACGCAGTATTTT
CASSLVSGSGDTQYF
>TRBJ2-5|TRBD2|TRBV20-1|once
TGCAGTGCTAGAGATCCAGCGGGAGGAGAGACCCAGTACTTC
CSARDPAGGETQYF
>TRBJ2-5|NA|TRBV20-1|NA
TGCAGTGCCACAGGCCAGCCGGGGCACCAAGAGACCCAGTACTTC
CSATGQPGHQETQYF
>TRBJ1-6|NA|TRBV7-2|once
TGCGCCAGCAGCTTATCAGGGAATAATTCACCCCTCCACTTT
CASSLSGNNSPLHF
>TRBJ2-1|TRBD2|TRBV7-9|NA
TGTGCCAGCAGGACTAGCGGGGGGCAGTTCTTC
CASRTSGGQFF
>TRBJ1-1|NA|TRBV3-1|NA
TGTGCCAGCAGCTCCACAAGTTTGGGCACTGAAGCTTTCTTT
CASSSTSLGTEAFF
>TRBJ2-5|NA|TRBV20-1|few
TGCAGTGCCCTAGGGCCCCCCACAGAGACCCAGTACTTC
CSALGPPTETQYF
>TRBJ1-1|NA|TRBV7-2|NA
TGTGCCAGCAGCTTAGTAGTAACCGACGAAGCTTTCTTT
CASSLVVTDEAFF
>TRBJ2-7|TRBD2|TRBV20-1|NA
TGCAGTGCTAGGCTCCCTTTGTTAGCGGGTCGCTACAATGAGCAGTACTTC
CSARLPLLAGRYNEQYF
>TRBJ1-2|TRBD1|TRBV7-9|few
TGTGCCAGCAGATGTACGACAGGGGGGAGTTGTGGCTACACCTTC
CASRCTTGGSCGYTF
>TRBJ2-7|TRBD1|TRBV6-2/TRBV6-3|few
TGTGCCAGCAGTTCTCAGGGGGCTTACTACGAGCAGTACTTC
CASSSQGAYYEQYF
>TRBJ2-5|TRBD2|TRBV12-3/TRBV12-4|NA
TGTGCCGGCAGTCCCGGGGGGGTGGAGACCCAGTACTTC
CAGSPGGVETQYF
>TRBJ2-5|NA|TRBV13|few
TGTGCCAGCAGCTTAGAGGACCGAGAGACCCAGTACTTC
CASSLEDRETQYF
>TRBJ2-3|NA|TRBV28|NA
TGTGCCAGCAACGAACAAGGACACGGGAACACAGATACGCAGTATTTT
CASNEQGHGNTDTQYF
>TRBJ2-7|NA|TRBV28|few
TGTGCCAGCAGTTTAGAAATAGGGGATATGGACTACGAGCAGTACTTC
CASSLEIGDMDYEQYF
>TRBJ1-4|NA|TRBV15|NA
TGTGCCACCAGCAGTGTATCCCTGACAACCGAAAAACTGTTTTTT
CATSSVSLTTEKLFF
>TRBJ2-3|TRBD2|TRBV11-2|NA
TGTGCCAGCAGCTTTCTAGCGGGGGGAATGGCAGATACGCAGTATTTT
CASSFLAGGMADTQYF
>TRBJ1-2|NA|TRBV25-1|NA
TGTGCCAGCAGTCCGGTGGGGGAGAAAGGCTACACCTTC
CASSPVGEKGYTF
>TRBJ2-7|NA|TRBV7-9|NA
TGTGCCAGCAGCTTAATTCCGGACTCCTACGAGCAGTACTTC
CASSLIPDSYEQYF
>TRBJ1-2|NA|TRBV2|NA
TGTGCCAGGAGGCAGGAGGATGGCTACACCTTC
CARRQEDGYTF